The 5 T cell receptor beta chains below come from one sample, sequenced in a study of cytomegalovirus exposure and HLA in healthy donors. This PCR relied on a set of 60 Vbeta primers and 13 Jbeta primers. The protocol was immunoSEQ multiplex PCR, while the TCRdb copy is restricted to in-frame clones and leaves out a portion. The repertoire holds under 250,000 clones, with around 82% as singletons. Material: PBMCs. All receptors derive from a woman aged 25-40 years in good health and CMV-seronegative.

The genes are TRBV7-6 and TRBJ1-1, with D possibly matching TRBD1 (5 bases). The CDR3 is made up of 14 amino acids. Trimming took 5 bases from V and 6 from J, leaving 16 bases between them. Germline CDR1 reads SGHVS; CDR2 reads FNYEAQ. As DNA, the CDR3 is TGTGCCAGCAGCGATGGAGCGGCGGGGGCTGAAGCTTTCTTT. Amino acid sequence: CASSDGAAGAEAFF.

This clone was seen a single time. The chain uses TRBV10-3 and TRBJ2-2; tentatively, D is TRBD1 (6 bases). Germline V CDR1 and CDR2: ENHRY, SYGVKD. The CDR3 runs 14 residues. Trimming left V 6 bases short and J 0 bases short, with 8 bases between. CDR3 region: CAIRGQSNTGELFF. The CDR3, as DNA: TGTGCCATCAGGGGACAATCGAACACCGGGGAGCTGTTTTTT.

CDR3 sequence: CASSLVSGYGYTF. In nucleotides, the CDR3 is TGCGCCAGCAGCTTGGTGTCGGGGTATGGCTACACCTTC. The genes are TRBV5-1 and TRBJ1-2; D is undetermined. The CDR3 loop spans 13 amino acids. V dropped 0 bases and J dropped 5 bases, with 8 bases sitting between them. CDR1 SGHRS and CDR2 YFSETQ come from the germline V gene. The variable domain in full, with the rest retrieved from reference TRBV5-1 and TRBJ1-2, is KAGVTQTPRYLIKTRGQQVTLSCSPISGHRSVSWYQQTPGQGLQFLFEYFSETQRNKGNFPGRFSGRQFSNSRSEMNVSTLELGDSALYLCASSLVSGYGYTFGSGTRLTVV.

The genes are TRBV19 and TRBJ2-2; no reliable D call. Germline values: CDR1 LNHDA, CDR2 SQIVND (reference sequence). The CDR3 covers 14 residues. V dropped 4 bases and J dropped 0 bases, with 6 bases sitting between them. In DNA form, the CDR3 reads TGTGCCAGTAGTACAAATGCGAACACCGGGGAGCTGTTTTTT. Translation gives CASSTNANTGELFF.

Of note for this clone: This same CDR3 is encoded by further DNA sequences in the sample. The chain uses TRBV18 and TRBJ2-7; maybe TRBD2 (6 bases). Germline values: CDR1 KGHSH, CDR2 LQKENI. Trimming left V 2 bases short and J 0 bases short, with 20 bases between. This CDR3 contains 18 residues. CDR3 loop: CASSPRAGRTGSSYEQYF. The CDR3 DNA reads TGTGCCAGCTCACCAAGGGCAGGGAGGACGGGGAGCTCCTACGAGCAGTACTTC.